One and the same sample provided the 9 T cell receptor beta chains below, sequenced in a study of T cells after yellow fever vaccination. TCRdb analysed the 5' RACE reads with MiXCR anew, one entry per CDR3 protein. This table holds roughly 240,000 distinct CDR3 sequences, around 6.7% found once. The input for sequencing was CD4+ T cells sorted from PBMCs, taken on the day of the yellow fever booster vaccination. These receptors originate from a man younger than 45 who received the YFV17D yellow fever vaccine.

This clonotype was picked up many times. The gene calls are TRBV20-1 and TRBJ1-3; a weak D match, TRBD1 (5 bases). The CDR3 has 13 amino acids. The V end was cut by 5 bases, the J end by 0 bases, with 8 bases between. CDR1 and CDR2 (germline): DFQATT, SNEGSKA (reference sequence). The CDR3, as DNA: TGCAGTGCTTTCAGGGACTCTGGAAACACCATATATTTT. It translates to CSAFRDSGNTIYF.

This clonotype was observed a few times. The chain carries TRBV28 and TRBJ1-5; 8 bases fit TRBD1. The CDR3 extends over 14 amino acids. Per germline, CDR1 MDHEN and CDR2 SYDVKM. J was trimmed by 0 bases and V by 6 bases; bases with no gene match: 1. As DNA, the CDR3 is TGTGCCAGCAGGGACAGGGTTAGCAATCAGCCCCAGCATTTT. This codes for CASRDRVSNQPQHF.

The chain joins TRBV20-1 to TRBJ2-7; tentative D call: TRBD2 (5 bases). Trimming left V 3 bases short and J 3 bases short, with 18 bases between. CDR1 and CDR2 (germline): DFQATT, SNEGSKA (reference sequence). The CDR3 is made up of 15 amino acids. Here the CDR3 DNA reads TGCAGTGCTAGGAGTTACTATGTGGGAGACTACGAGCAGTACTTC. Amino acids: CSARSYYVGDYEQYF.

This clonotype was picked up many times. The chain is built from TRBV7-8 and TRBJ1-5; the match to TRBD1 covers 8 bases. The CDR3 is 16 amino acids. Trimming cost V 5 bases and J 0 bases; bases outside gene matches: 6. Germline lookup yields CDR1 SGHVS and CDR2 FQNEAQ. The CDR3 sequence: CASSPLQGGSNQPQHF. CDR3 bases: TGTGCCAGCAGCCCCTTACAGGGGGGTAGCAATCAGCCCCAGCATTTT.

There are a few counts of this clonotype. The chain recombines TRBV20-1 with TRBJ2-1, with 7 bases fitting TRBD1. From germline, CDR1 is DFQATT and CDR2 SNEGSKA (reference sequence). The CDR3 is 14 residues long. The V gene end was trimmed by 5 bases and the J gene end by 5 bases; junction bases not matched to a gene: 9. The chain's CDR3 is CSAPRPQGDNEQFF. CDR3 nucleotide sequence: TGCAGTGCTCCCCGGCCGCAGGGGGACAATGAGCAGTTCTTC.

The gene calls are TRBV4-3 and TRBJ2-3; 9 bases match TRBD2. There are 15 residues in the CDR3. V was clipped by 5 bases and J by 4 bases; unmatched bases: 7. The germline CDR1 and CDR2 sequences are LGHNA and YSLEER. The CDR3 reads CASSTSGLGADTQYF. CDR3 bases: TGCGCCAGCAGCACTAGCGGGCTGGGCGCAGATACGCAGTATTTT.

The J gene is TRBJ2-1, the V gene TRBV5-1; the D is unclear. With 0 bases removed from V and 6 bases from J, the gap between germline ends came to 4 bases. CDR3 length: 12 amino acids. In germline, CDR1 is SGHRS, CDR2 YFSETQ. The CDR3, as DNA: TGCGCCAGCAGCTTGGCCAGCAATGAGCAGTTCTTC. Its translation: CASSLASNEQFF.

The chain has TRBV5-1 and TRBJ2-3, with 7 bases fitting TRBD2. The CDR3 loop spans 19 amino acids. V lost 4 bases and J lost 6; bases outside the gene matches: 23. Germline V gives CDR1 SGHRS, CDR2 YFSETQ. The CDR3 DNA sequence: TGCGCCAGCAGCCCGGAAGTTGGCGGGAGTCAACGATTCAGGGATACGCAGTATTTT. Its protein is CASSPEVGGSQRFRDTQYF. Supplemented by reference TRBV5-1 and TRBJ2-3, the full variable domain reads KAGVTQTPRYLIKTRGQQVTLSCSPISGHRSVSWYQQTPGQGLQFLFEYFSETQRNKGNFPGRFSGRQFSNSRSEMNVSTLELGDSALYLCASSPEVGGSQRFRDTQYFGPGTRLTVL.

V usage is TRBV6-2 or TRBV6-3 and J usage is TRBJ2-1, with D unclear. Per the germline V gene, CDR1 is MNHEY and CDR2 is SVGEGT. Trimming took off 2 bases at V and 3 bases at J, with 5 bases between the two ends. This CDR3 region has 13 residues. The CDR3 loop reads CASSYDLYNEQFF. The CDR3 DNA reads as TGTGCCAGCAGTTACGACCTCTACAATGAGCAGTTCTTC.